Presented here are 13 T cell receptor beta chains from one specimen sequenced in a study of CD8 T cells in ankylosing spondylitis. One entry per CDR3 protein, called by TCRdb with MiXCR from the 5' RACE reads. The sample has approximately 250,000 distinct CDR3 sequences, 7.5% to 9.5% seen once. Sequencing was carried out using blood, either unsorted or a sorted T cell fraction (not recorded which). The source is a female donor with ankylosing spondylitis or in good health (not recorded which).

This clonotype appeared a few times. This chain joins TRBV2 and TRBJ2-7; 14 bases agree with TRBD2. V gave up 6 bases and J gave up 2 bases; unmatched junction bases: 15. This CDR3 region has 19 residues. Looked up from germline, CDR1 is SNHLY and CDR2 is FYNNEI. For the CDR3, the DNA is TGTGCCAGCAGCGAGGCATCAGGGACTAGCGGGAGTTCTGCCTACGAGCAGTACTTC. Translation: CASSEASGTSGSSAYEQYF. Based on the CDR3 plus reference TRBV2 and TRBJ2-7, the full variable domain is EPEVTQTPSHQVTQMGQEVILRCVPISNHLYFYWYRQILGQKVEFLVSFYNNEISEKSEIFDDQFSVERPDGSNFTLKIRSTKLEDSAMYFCASSEASGTSGSSAYEQYFGPGTRLTVT.

This clonotype was recorded at least ten times. V is TRBV27 and J is TRBJ2-1, with D perhaps being TRBD1 or TRBD2 (6 bases each). There are 15 residues in the CDR3. V shed 3 bases and J shed 3 bases, with 12 bases lying between them. The germline CDR1 and CDR2 sequences are MNHEY and SMNVEV (reference sequence). CDR3 nucleotides: TGTGCCAGCAGTTTTCGCGGAGGGGGCTACAATGAGCAGTTCTTC. Amino acid sequence: CASSFRGGGYNEQFF.

Notes on this clonotype: This may stem from a read error, because a much larger clone lies one nucleotide away. The chain joins TRBV4-3 to TRBJ2-2; no clear D. Germline V gene lookup returns CDR1 LGHNA and CDR2 YSLEER. The CDR3 has 15 residues. In DNA, the CDR3 is TGCGCCAACAGCTCTCGGAAGGGTAACACCGGGGAGCTGTTTTTT. This sequence encodes CANSSRKGNTGELFF.

This clonotype appeared many times. The chain employs TRBV29-1 and TRBJ2-2, with TRBD2 identical over 7 bases. The germline CDR1 and CDR2 sequences are SQVTM and ANQGSEA. The CDR3 spans 15 residues. J lost 4 bases, V lost 5 bases, and 10 bases had no gene match. The CDR3 sequence: CSVSGVKQATGELFF. CDR3 nucleotides: TGCAGCGTTAGCGGGGTCAAACAGGCCACCGGGGAGCTGTTTTTT.

There are many counts of this clonotype. The chain carries TRBV10-1 and TRBJ2-3; D perhaps matches TRBD2 (6 bases). CDR3 length equals 14 residues. Trimming took off 3 bases at V and 4 bases at J, with 11 bases between the two ends. Germline assignment: CDR1 WNHNN and CDR2 SYGVQD (reference sequence). DNA for the CDR3: TGCGCCAGCAGTGACCCGGGGGTCGCAGATACGCAGTATTTT. It specifies CASSDPGVADTQYF.

V gene TRBV7-9 combines with J gene TRBJ2-4; 9 bases are shared with TRBD2. The CDR3 runs 17 residues. CDR1 and CDR2 (germline): SEHNR, FQNEAQ (reference sequence). Losses at the gene ends were 4 bases for V and 0 bases for J; bases not matched to a gene: 7. The CDR3 spells CASSSSGMSLAKNIQYF. The CDR3 DNA is TGTGCCAGCAGCTCTAGCGGGATGAGTTTAGCCAAAAACATTCAGTACTTC. The whole variable domain, filled in from reference TRBV7-9 and TRBJ2-4, reads DTGVSQNPRHKITKRGQNVTFRCDPISEHNRLYWYRQTLGQGPEFLTYFQNEAQLEKSRLLSDRFSAERPKGSFSTLEIQRTEQGDSAMYLCASSSSGMSLAKNIQYFGAGTRLSVL.

This clonotype was observed many times. The J gene is TRBJ2-1, the V gene TRBV11-2; 16 bases map to TRBD2. Germline V gene sequence: CDR1 SGHAT, CDR2 FQNNGV. The CDR3 covers 17 residues. With 3 bases clipped from V and 4 bases from J, the junction kept 3 bases outside the gene matches. This chain's CDR3 is CASSFGTSGRAYNEQFF. CDR3 bases: TGTGCCAGCAGCTTCGGGACTAGCGGGAGGGCTTACAATGAGCAGTTCTTC. Variable domain in full (rest from reference TRBV11-2 and TRBJ2-1): EAGVAQSPRYKIIEKRQSVAFWCNPISGHATLYWYQQILGQGPKLLIQFQNNGVVDDSQLPKDRFSAERLKGVDSTLKIQPAKLEDSAVYLCASSFGTSGRAYNEQFFGPGTRLTVL.

Ten or more counts support this clonotype. The rearrangement links TRBV7-6 to TRBJ2-3; 8 bases agree with TRBD2. Per germline, CDR1 SGHVS and CDR2 FNYEAQ. This CDR3 is 14 amino acids long. Trimming took 3 bases from V and 4 from J; bases not matched to a gene: 3. CDR3 in DNA: TGTGCCAGCAGCTTGACTAGCGTCCCAGATACGCAGTATTTT. It is translated as CASSLTSVPDTQYF.

This clonotype appeared many times. This chain links TRBV20-1 with TRBJ1-6; tentative D call: TRBD1 (6 bases). The CDR3 extends over 15 amino acids. Germline CDR1 reads DFQATT; CDR2 reads SNEGSKA (reference sequence). Trimming pared 0 bases from V and 7 bases from J, leaving 13 bases between. Here the CDR3 reads CSARDLGANNSPLHF. CDR3 coding DNA: TGCAGTGCTAGAGATCTGGGGGCGAACAATTCACCCCTCCACTTT.

This clonotype was counted between two and nine times. This chain connects TRBV7-2 to TRBJ2-5; 7 bases are shared with TRBD2. The germline V gene has CDR1 SGHTA and CDR2 FQGNSA. V gave up 2 bases and J gave up 7 bases; unmatched junction bases: 4. The CDR3 totals 13 residues. The CDR3 coding sequence is TGTGCCAGCAGCTTAACGAGGGAGGGGACCCAGTACTTC. As protein: CASSLTREGTQYF.

A note on this clonotype: A much bigger clone sits one base away, suggesting this may be a read error. This chain uses TRBV20-1 with TRBJ2-1, with 10 bases identical to TRBD2. From germline, CDR1 is DFQATT and CDR2 SNEGSKA (reference sequence). This CDR3 comprises 13 residues. V shed 5 bases, J shed 5 bases, and the junction held 3 bases outside the gene matches. The CDR3 DNA sequence: TGCAGTGCTCTAGCGGGAGCCCACAATGAGCAGTTCTTC. This encodes CSALAGAHNEQFF.

This clonotype came up many times. The chain is built from TRBV29-1 and TRBJ1-4; possibly TRBD1 for D (6 bases). The CDR3 contains 11 residues. CDR1 and CDR2 (germline): SQVTM, ANQGSEA. The germline V and J ends were trimmed by 7 bases and 14 bases, with 17 bases remaining between them. The CDR3 region is CSAEDSSKLFF. The DNA of the CDR3 is TGCAGCGCGGAGGACAGCTCAAAGCTGTTTTTT.

This clonotype was seen many times. The chain combines TRBV20-1 with TRBJ2-2; 8 bases align to TRBD2. The CDR3 is 15 residues long. Germline-derived CDR1 and CDR2 are DFQATT and SNEGSKA (reference sequence). After removal of 6 bases from V and 4 bases from J, the junction contained 10 bases not matched to a gene. CDR3 residues: CSALGVAGRTGELFF. DNA of the CDR3: TGCAGTGCCCTCGGGGTAGCGGGACGCACCGGGGAGCTGTTTTTT.